This TCR beta chain was profiled in a study of control samples from healthy donors and cancer patients (dated by TCRdb to 2018 to 2021). The germline V gene supplies CDR1 MNHEY and CDR2 SVGAGI. V is reduced by 3 bases and J by 5 bases, leaving a spacing of 16 bases between them. Including the terminal cysteine and phenylalanine, the CDR3 comprises 15 residues. Solely the CDR3 DNA is kept, with 45 bases framed from the first base. Regarding this clone: Its antigen remains undetermined. No base quality information exists; no much larger clone differs at one position.

The protocol used for the library was the immunoSEQ multiplex PCR assay. TCRdb retrieved this table from immuneACCESS and kept in-frame rearrangements only. Not all clones are present; in checked studies, unresolved V genes account for under half, and no reason is known for the remainder. Across this sample there are 150,000 to 200,000 clones, with 88% seen only once. 1.7% of the sample comes from the top ten. Sequencing was done on a sample of blood. The chain employs TRBV6-5 and TRBJ2-5; the D segment cannot be called with confidence. The clonotype comes from a man between 18 and 29 years old in good health. CDR3 region: CASSYSLSRFETQYF. The DNA sequence is TGTGCCAGCAGTTATAGTCTTTCCAGGTTTGAGACCCAGTACTTC.